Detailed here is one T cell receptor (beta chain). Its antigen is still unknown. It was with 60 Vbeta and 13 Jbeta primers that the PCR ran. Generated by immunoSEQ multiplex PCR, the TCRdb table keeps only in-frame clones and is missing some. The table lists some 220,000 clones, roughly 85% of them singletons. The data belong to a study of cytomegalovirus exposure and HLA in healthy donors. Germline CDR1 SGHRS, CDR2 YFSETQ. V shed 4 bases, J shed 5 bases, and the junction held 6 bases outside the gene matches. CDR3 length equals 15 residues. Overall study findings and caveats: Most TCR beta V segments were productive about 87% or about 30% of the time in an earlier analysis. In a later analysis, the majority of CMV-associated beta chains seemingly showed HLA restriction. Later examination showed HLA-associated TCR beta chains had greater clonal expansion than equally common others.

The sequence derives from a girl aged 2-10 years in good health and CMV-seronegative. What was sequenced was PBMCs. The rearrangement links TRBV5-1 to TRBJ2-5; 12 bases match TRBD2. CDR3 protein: CASSPYLAGGETQYF. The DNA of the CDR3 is TGCGCCAGCAGCCCTTACCTAGCGGGAGGGGAGACCCAGTACTTC. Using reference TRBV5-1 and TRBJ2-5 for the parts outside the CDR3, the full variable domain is KAGVTQTPRYLIKTRGQQVTLSCSPISGHRSVSWYQQTPGQGLQFLFEYFSETQRNKGNFPGRFSGRQFSNSRSEMNVSTLELGDSALYLCASSPYLAGGETQYFGPGTRLLVL.